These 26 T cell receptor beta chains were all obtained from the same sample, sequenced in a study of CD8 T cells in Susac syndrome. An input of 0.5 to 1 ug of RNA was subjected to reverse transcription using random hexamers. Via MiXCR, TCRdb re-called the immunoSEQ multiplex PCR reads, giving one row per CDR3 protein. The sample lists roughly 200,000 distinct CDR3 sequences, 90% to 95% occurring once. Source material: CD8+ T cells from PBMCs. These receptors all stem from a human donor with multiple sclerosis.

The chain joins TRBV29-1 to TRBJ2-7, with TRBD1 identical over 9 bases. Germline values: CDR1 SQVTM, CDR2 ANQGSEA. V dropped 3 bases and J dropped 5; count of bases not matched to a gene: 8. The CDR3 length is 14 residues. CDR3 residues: CSVDAGQGVHEQYF. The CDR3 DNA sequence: TGCAGCGTTGATGCGGGACAGGGTGTACACGAGCAGTACTTC.

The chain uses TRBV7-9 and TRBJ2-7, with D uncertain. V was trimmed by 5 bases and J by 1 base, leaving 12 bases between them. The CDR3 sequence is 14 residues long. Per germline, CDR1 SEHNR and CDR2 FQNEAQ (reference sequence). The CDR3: CASSLSLWSYEQYF. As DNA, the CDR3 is TGTGCCAGCAGCCTAAGTCTATGGTCCTACGAGCAGTACTTC. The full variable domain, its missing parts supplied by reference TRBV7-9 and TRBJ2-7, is DTGVSQNPRHKITKRGQNVTFRCDPISEHNRLYWYRQTLGQGPEFLTYFQNEAQLEKSRLLSDRFSAERPKGSFSTLEIQRTEQGDSAMYLCASSLSLWSYEQYFGPGTRLTVT.

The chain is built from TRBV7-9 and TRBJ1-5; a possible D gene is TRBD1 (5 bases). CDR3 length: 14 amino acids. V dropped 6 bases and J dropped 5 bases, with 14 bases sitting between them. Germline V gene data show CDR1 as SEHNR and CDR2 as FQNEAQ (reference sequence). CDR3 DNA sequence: TGTGCCAGCAGTTTGGAAGGGGCGGATCAGCCCCAGCATTTT. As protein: CASSLEGADQPQHF.

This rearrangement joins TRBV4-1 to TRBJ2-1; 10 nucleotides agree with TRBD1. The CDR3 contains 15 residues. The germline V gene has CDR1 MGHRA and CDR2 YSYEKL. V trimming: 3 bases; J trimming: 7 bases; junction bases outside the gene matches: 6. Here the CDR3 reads CASSHRQGAANEQFF. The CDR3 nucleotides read TGCGCCAGCAGCCATCGACAGGGGGCTGCAAATGAGCAGTTCTTC.

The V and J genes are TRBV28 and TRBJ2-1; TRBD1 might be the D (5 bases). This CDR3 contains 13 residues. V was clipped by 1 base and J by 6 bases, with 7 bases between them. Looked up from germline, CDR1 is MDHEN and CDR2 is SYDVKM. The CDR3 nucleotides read TGTGCCAGCAGTTTATCAAGGGGCAATGAGCAGTTCTTC. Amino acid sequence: CASSLSRGNEQFF.

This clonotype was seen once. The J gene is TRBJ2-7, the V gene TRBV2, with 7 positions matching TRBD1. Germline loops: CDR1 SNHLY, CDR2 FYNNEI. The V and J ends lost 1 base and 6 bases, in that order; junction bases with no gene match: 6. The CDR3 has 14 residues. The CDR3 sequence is CASSEGTGLFEQYF. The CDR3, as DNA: TGTGCCAGCAGTGAAGGGACAGGACTTTTCGAGCAGTACTTC.

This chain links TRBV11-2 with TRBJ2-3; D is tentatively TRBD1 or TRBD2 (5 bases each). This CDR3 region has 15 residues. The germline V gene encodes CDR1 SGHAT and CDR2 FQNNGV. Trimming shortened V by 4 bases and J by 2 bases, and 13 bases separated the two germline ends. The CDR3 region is CASSWPWGNTDTQYF. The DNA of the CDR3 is TGTGCCAGCAGCTGGCCGTGGGGGAACACAGATACGCAGTATTTT.

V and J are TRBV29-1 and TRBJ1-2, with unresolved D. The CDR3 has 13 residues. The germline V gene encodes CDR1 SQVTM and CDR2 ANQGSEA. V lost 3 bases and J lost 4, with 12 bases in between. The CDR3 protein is CSVERPDVYGYTF. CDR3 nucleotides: TGCAGCGTTGAGCGTCCGGACGTCTATGGCTACACCTTC.

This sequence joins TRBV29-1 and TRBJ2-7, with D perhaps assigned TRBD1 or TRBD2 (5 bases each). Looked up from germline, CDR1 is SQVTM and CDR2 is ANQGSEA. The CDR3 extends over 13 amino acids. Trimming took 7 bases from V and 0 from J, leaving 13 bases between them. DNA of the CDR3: TGCAGCGCTCTGGGGGATTACTCCTACGAGCAGTACTTC. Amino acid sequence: CSALGDYSYEQYF.

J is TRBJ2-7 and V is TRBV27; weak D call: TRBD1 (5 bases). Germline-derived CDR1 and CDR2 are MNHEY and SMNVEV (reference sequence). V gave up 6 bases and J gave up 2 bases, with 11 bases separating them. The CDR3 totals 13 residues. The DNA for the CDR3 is TGTGCCAGCAGCATAACAGGACCCTACGAGCAGTACTTC. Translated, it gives CASSITGPYEQYF.

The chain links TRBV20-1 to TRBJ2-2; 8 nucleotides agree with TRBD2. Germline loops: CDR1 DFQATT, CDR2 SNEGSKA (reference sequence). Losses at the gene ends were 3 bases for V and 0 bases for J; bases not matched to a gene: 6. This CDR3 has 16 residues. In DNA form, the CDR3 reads TGCAGTGCTAGGGAACTAGCGGCCGCGAACACCGGGGAGCTGTTTTTT. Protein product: CSARELAAANTGELFF.

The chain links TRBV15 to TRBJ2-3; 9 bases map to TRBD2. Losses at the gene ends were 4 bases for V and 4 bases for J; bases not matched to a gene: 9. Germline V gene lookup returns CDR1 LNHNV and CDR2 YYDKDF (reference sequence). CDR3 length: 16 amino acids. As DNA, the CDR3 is TGTGCCACCAGCATACCTAGCGGGGTATTGGCAGATACGCAGTATTTT. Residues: CATSIPSGVLADTQYF.

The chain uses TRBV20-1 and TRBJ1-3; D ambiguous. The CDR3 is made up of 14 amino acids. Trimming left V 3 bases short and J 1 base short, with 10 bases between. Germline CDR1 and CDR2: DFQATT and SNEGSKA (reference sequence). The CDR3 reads CSARDLASGNTIYF. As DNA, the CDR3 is TGCAGTGCTAGGGACCTGGCTTCTGGAAACACCATATATTTT.

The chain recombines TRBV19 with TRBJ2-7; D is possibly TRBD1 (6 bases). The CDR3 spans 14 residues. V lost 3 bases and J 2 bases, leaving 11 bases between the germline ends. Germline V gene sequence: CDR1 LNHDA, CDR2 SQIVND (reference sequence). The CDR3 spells CASSIGQGTYEQYF. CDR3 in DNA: TGTGCCAGTAGTATCGGGCAGGGGACCTACGAGCAGTACTTC.

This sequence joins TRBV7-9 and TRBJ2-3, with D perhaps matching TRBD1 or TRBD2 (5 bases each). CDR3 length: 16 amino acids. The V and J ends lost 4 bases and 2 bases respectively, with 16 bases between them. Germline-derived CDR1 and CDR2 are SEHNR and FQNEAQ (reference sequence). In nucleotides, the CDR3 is TGTGCCAGCAGCTCCTCCGGGATGGACAACACAGATACGCAGTATTTT. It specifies CASSSSGMDNTDTQYF.

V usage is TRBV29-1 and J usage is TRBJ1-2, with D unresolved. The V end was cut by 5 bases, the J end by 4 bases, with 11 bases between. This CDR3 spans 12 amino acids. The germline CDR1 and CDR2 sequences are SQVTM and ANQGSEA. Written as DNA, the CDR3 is TGCAGCGTTTGGACGGACTTCTATGGCTACACCTTC. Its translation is CSVWTDFYGYTF.

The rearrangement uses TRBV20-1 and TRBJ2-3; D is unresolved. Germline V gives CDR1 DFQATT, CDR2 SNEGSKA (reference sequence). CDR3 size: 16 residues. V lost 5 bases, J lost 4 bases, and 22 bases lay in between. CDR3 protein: CSAQSTPTLRPDTQYF. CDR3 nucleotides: TGCAGTGCTCAAAGCACACCCACTCTGCGGCCAGATACGCAGTATTTT.

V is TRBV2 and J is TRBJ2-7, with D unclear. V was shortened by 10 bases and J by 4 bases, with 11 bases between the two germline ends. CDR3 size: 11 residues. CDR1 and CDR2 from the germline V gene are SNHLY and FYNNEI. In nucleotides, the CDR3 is TGTGCCAACCGGGTGGGGTACGAGCAGTACTTC. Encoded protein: CANRVGYEQYF.

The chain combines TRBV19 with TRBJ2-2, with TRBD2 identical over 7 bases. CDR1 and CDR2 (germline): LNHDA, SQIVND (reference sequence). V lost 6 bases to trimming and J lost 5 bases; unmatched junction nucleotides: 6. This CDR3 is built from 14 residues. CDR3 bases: TGTGCCAGTAGGGCGGGGGTCAGGACCGGGGAGCTGTTTTTT. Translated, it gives CASRAGVRTGELFF.

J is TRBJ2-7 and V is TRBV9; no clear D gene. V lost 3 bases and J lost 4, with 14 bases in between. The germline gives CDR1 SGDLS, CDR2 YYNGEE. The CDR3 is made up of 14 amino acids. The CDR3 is CASSGAGPPYEQYF. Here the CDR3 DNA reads TGTGCCAGCAGCGGCGCTGGACCCCCTTACGAGCAGTACTTC.

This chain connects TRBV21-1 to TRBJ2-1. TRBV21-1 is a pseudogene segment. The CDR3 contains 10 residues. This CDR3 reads CASSTKGQFF. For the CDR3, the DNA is TGTGCCAGCAGCACCAAGGGGCAGTTCTTC.

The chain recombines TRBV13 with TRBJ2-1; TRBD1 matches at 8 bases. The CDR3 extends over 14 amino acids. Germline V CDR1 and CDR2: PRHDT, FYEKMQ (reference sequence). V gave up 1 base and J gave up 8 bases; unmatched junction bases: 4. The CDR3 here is CASSLVGQEYEQFF. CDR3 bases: TGTGCCAGCAGCTTAGTGGGACAGGAGTATGAGCAGTTCTTC.

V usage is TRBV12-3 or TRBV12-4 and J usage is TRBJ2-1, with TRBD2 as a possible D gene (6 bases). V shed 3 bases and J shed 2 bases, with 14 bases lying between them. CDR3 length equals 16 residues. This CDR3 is CASSFQPRGAYNEQFF. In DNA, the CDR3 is TGTGCCAGCAGTTTTCAACCCCGCGGGGCCTACAATGAGCAGTTCTTC.

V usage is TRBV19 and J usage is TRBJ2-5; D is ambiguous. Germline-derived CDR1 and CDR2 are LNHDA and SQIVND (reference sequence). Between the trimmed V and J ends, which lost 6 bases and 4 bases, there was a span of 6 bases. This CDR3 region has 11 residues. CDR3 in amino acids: CASSALETQYF. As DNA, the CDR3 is TGTGCCAGTAGCGCCCTAGAGACCCAGTACTTC.

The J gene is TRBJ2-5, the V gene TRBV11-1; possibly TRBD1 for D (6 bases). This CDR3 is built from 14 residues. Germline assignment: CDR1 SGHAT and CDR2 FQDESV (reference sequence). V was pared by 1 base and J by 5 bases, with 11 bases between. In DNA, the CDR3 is TGTGCCAGCAGCTTAGATGGGGGCCGGGAGACCCAGTACTTC. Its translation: CASSLDGGRETQYF.

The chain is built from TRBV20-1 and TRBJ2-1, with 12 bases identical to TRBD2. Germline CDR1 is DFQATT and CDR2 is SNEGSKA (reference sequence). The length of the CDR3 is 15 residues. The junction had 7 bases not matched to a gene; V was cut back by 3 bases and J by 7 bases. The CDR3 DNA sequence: TGCAGTGCTAGCCAATCTAGCGGGAGGGTTAATGAGCAGTTCTTC. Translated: CSASQSSGRVNEQFF.